The T cell receptor beta chain described here comes from a study of beta chain features in type 1 diabetes (dated by TCRdb to the late 2010s). With respect to the entire study: Mean age, gender distribution, total cell number and subset yield did not differ between patients and healthy donors. A total of 85 million to 110 million sorted cells were examined across all samples, and RNA yield correlated strongly with the number of cells per subset. In the study, recently diagnosed type 1 diabetes patients and matched healthy donors were compared on the TCRB repertoires of their sorted circulating CD4+ T cell subsets. Whereas all 30 or so donors provided naive and central memory subsets, regulatory and stem cell-like memory subsets were isolated from just 8 patients and roughly 8 healthy donors. Overall study outcomes, separate from this receptor: Because the HLA sub-analyses included only small numbers of individuals, any influence of HLA type on TCRB rearrangement was left unresolved. Because cDNA was sequenced instead of genomic DNA, highly expressing activated cells could be over-represented, though the groups showed no difference in activation or CD3 levels. In all four CD4+ subsets, TCRB CDR3 length was moderately but significantly shorter in type 1 diabetes patients. At VDJ recombination sites, type 1 diabetes patients had fewer insertions and more deleted nucleotides, which implies abnormalities in thymic rearrangement. Naive, central memory and regulatory TCRB repertoires appeared to be more alike among patients than among healthy donors. Shorter templates might have been favored by PCR, but patient and control samples were amplified and corrected together, so both groups would have been affected equally by any skew.

V is reduced by 3 bases and J by 2 bases, leaving a spacing of 14 bases between them. CDR3 length: 15 amino acids, cysteine to phenylalanine. The sequence is cut down to CDR3 DNA, 45 bases in frame from base 1. According to the germline V gene, CDR1 reads MGHDK and CDR2 reads SYGVNS. A single peripheral blood draw of around 120 mL on average was collected from each donor into heparinised tubes. A BD FACSAria II and a panel including CD45RO, CCR7, CD25, CD127, CD95 and CD27 were used to sort naive, central memory, regulatory and stem cell-like memory CD4+ T cells. Every sorted population had a purity above 95%. PBMCs were isolated immediately by Lymphoprep density gradient centrifugation and stained directly without culture. So that batch effects would be minimized, each experiment stained and sorted samples in pairs, pairing one healthy donor with one patient. To note about this clone: Its antigen specificity is not known. No quality values exist for individual bases; no much larger clone is one base distant.

The entire amount of isolated RNA was reverse transcribed using the High Capacity cDNA Reverse Transcription Kit, so the sequenced TCRB transcripts were expressed ones. Naive, central memory and regulatory T cell samples underwent deep immunoSEQ sequencing, averaging about 3.3 million total reads per sample. Sorted cells were lysed in RLT buffer, and RNA was extracted using DNase-treated RNeasy Micro or Mini kits according to cell number. Each cell subset was processed separately to prevent cross-contamination, with patient and healthy donor samples processed together. Using the immunoSEQ multiplex PCR, TCRB sequences were amplified from cDNA into 87-bp fragments spanning the CDR3 region. The amplicons were sequenced using the Illumina HiSeq platform. The study's own analysis went as follows. Synthetic template baselines were used to correct PCR bias computationally, reads within Hamming distance 2 were collapsed, and singletons that could not be merged were discarded. By aligning reads against IMGT, V, D and J genes, CDR3 length, and insertions or deletions at six rearrangement sites were assigned. Within each subset, clonotype counts were normalized to the number of sorted cells before true diversity and Gini coefficients were calculated with the tcR R package. The overlap coefficient, calculated on TCRB nucleotide sequences, was used to measure repertoire sharing. TCRdb obtained this table from immuneACCESS and retained in-frame rearrangements with V and J assigned. These tables miss some clones; where compared with another copy, unresolved V genes account for less than half of the shortfall, and the remainder is unexplained. That table gives V, J and clone size, and the DNA gave D and trimming. In all, the sample holds 150,000 or so clones, and approximately 12% of those were seen once. The ten largest clones add up to around 2% of the sample.

This sequence originates from a man younger than 30 in good health. Recombination linked TRBV25-1 to TRBJ2-7; no D gene call is confident. Sequences were obtained from central memory CD4+ T cells from blood. In nucleotides, the sequence is TGTGCCAGCAGTGACACCGGTGGTAGGGCCTACGAGCAGTACTTC. Its amino acids are CASSDTGGRAYEQYF.